This section outlines one T cell receptor beta chain sequence together with its context. These data originate in a study of blood T cell repertoires in COVID-19. Method: immunoSEQ multiplex PCR; TCRdb's copy keeps in-frame clones and lacks some. The sample lists 300,000 or so clones; just under 90% were seen once. CDR1 and CDR2 (germline): SQVTM, ANQGSEA. Trimming removed 4 bases from V and 5 bases from J, with 14 bases in between. CDR3 length equals 13 residues. Sample: peripheral blood. This chain uses TRBV29-1 with TRBJ1-2; possibly TRBD1 for D (5 bases). The clonotype was recovered from a woman aged 40 to 49 with acute or convalescent COVID-19. The CDR3 is CSVAQEGLYGYTF. The CDR3 DNA reads TGCAGCGTTGCCCAGGAGGGGCTGTATGGCTACACCTTC.